Below, one TCR beta chain is given with its context. As yet, its antigen is unknown. The data belong to a study of T cell responses to AZD1222 COVID-19 vaccine. Overall study results and limits: Only a handful of AZD1222 recipients, more than 5 in all, had baseline seropositivity. Regions left unmutated in variants are reportedly the target of nearly half of spike-specific TCRs.

Libraries were prepared by immunoSEQ multiplex PCR; TCRdb keeps only in-frame clonotypes and omits some of them. Of 150,000 to 200,000 clones in the sample, about nine tenths were seen once. This TCR derives from an adult who received the AZD1222 COVID-19 vaccine. Sample: peripheral blood, taken 28 days after the second AZD1222 dose.

This CDR3 reads CASSRGQGRSGNTIYF. Here the CDR3 DNA reads TGTGCCAGCAGCCGGGGACAGGGGCGCTCTGGAAACACCATATATTTT. The gene calls are TRBV3-1 (or the pseudogene TRBV3-2) and TRBJ1-3; TRBD1 matches at 10 bases. The CDR3 covers 16 residues. V lost 4 bases to trimming and J lost 0 bases; unmatched junction nucleotides: 3. The germline V gene encodes CDR1 LGHDT and CDR2 YNNKEL (reference sequence).